A selection of T cell receptor beta chains follows, all from one sample in a study of shared clonotypes between healthy human individuals. TCRdb's table, derived via immunoSEQ multiplex PCR, lists solely in-frame clones and lacks some. The table includes about 1 million clones, around 74% detected once. Specimen: memory CD4+ T cells sorted from blood. The origin of the receptors is a man younger than 35 in good health. Each CDR3 is given with its conserved first and last residue. Each record gives: V gene, J gene, D gene, clone size, CDR3 DNA, CDR3 protein. A D gene is named only where the DNA matches it firmly. Only some rows state a clone size, as once, few, many or a class for expanded clones.

TRBV28	TRBJ1-1	NA	NA	TGTGCCAGCACCCTTTCGCTCAACACTGAAGCTTTCTTT	CASTLSLNTEAFF
TRBV5-6	TRBJ2-6	NA	NA	TGTGCCAGCAGCCCGCTTGTAGGGACCTTAAGCTCTGGGGCCAACGTCCTGACTTTC	CASSPLVGTLSSGANVLTF
TRBV10-2	TRBJ1-6	NA	NA	TGCGCCAGCAAAGACAGTGGAATCTCACCCCTCCACTTT	CASKDSGISPLHF
TRBV25-1	TRBJ2-6	NA	NA	TGTGCCAGCGCTTACTCTGGGGCCAACGTCCTGACTTTC	CASAYSGANVLTF
TRBV6-5	TRBJ2-3	TRBD2	once	TGTGCCAGCAGTTGGCCCGGGACTAGCGTATCTTCGCAGTATTTT	CASSWPGTSVSSQYF
TRBV29-1	TRBJ2-7	TRBD1	NA	TGCAGCTTTAGTAGGGGACAGGGGGCACCTGAGGGAAACGAGCAGTACTTC	CSFSRGQGAPEGNEQYF
TRBV7-2	TRBJ2-3	NA	NA	TGTGCCAGCAGCTTAGCACCGGGAAGCACAGATACGCAGTATTTT	CASSLAPGSTDTQYF
TRBV2	TRBJ2-7	NA	many	TGTGCCAGCAAGGGCTACGAGCAGTACTTC	CASKGYEQYF
TRBV27	TRBJ1-5	NA	NA	TGTGCCAGCAGTCCCGACCGAGACACTAATCAGCCCCAGCATTTT	CASSPDRDTNQPQHF
TRBV6-1	TRBJ2-3	NA	NA	TGTGCCAGCAGAGGACTAATTCCTAGCACAGATACGCAGTATTTT	CASRGLIPSTDTQYF
TRBV19	TRBJ1-5	TRBD1	NA	TGTGCCAGTAGTTTAAGGACAGGGAGCCGGTATGGCAATCAGCCCCAGCATTTT	CASSLRTGSRYGNQPQHF
TRBV2	TRBJ2-2	NA	NA	TGTGCCAGCAATTTCGACTCGACTCTGAACACCGGGGAGCTGTTTTTT	CASNFDSTLNTGELFF
TRBV29-1	TRBJ1-2	NA	NA	TGCAGCGTTGAACCCTCTCCAGGGGATGGCTACACCTTC	CSVEPSPGDGYTF
TRBV29-1	TRBJ1-1	NA	NA	TGCAGCTTTCGACGCGGAAACACTGAAGCTTTCTTT	CSFRRGNTEAFF
TRBV5-5	TRBJ1-6	NA	NA	TGTGCCAGCAGCCGAGGTCTAGTGCTGAGCTCCTATAATTCACCCCTCCACTTT	CASSRGLVLSSYNSPLHF
TRBV5-4	TRBJ1-6	NA	NA	TGTGCCAGCAGCCCTGGTAGATCCTATAATTCACCCCTCCACTTT	CASSPGRSYNSPLHF
TRBV18	TRBJ2-5	TRBD2	once	TGTGCCAGCTCACCGGGGGGGCAAGAGACCCAGTACTTC	CASSPGGQETQYF
TRBV7-9	TRBJ2-4	NA	NA	TGTGCCAGCAGCTTAGCGTCGGGAAACATTCAGTACTTC	CASSLASGNIQYF
TRBV6-1	TRBJ1-3	NA	NA	TGTGCCAGCACTAGTGACAGCTCTGGAAACACCATATATTTT	CASTSDSSGNTIYF
TRBV25-1	TRBJ1-5	NA	NA	TGTGCCAGCAGTGAATATGAGACAGCTAGCAATCAGCCCCAGCATTTT	CASSEYETASNQPQHF
TRBV7-9	TRBJ1-1	NA	few	TGTGCCAGCAGCTCAAGCCTCCTTATTGACACTGAAGCTTTCTTT	CASSSSLLIDTEAFF
TRBV2	TRBJ2-5	NA	NA	TGTGCCAGCAGTCAGACAGGCTGGGCAGAGACCCAGTACTTC	CASSQTGWAETQYF
TRBV4-1	TRBJ2-3	TRBD2	NA	TGCGCCAGCAGCCAAGACGGACTAGCCCTTAGAGATACGCAGTATTTT	CASSQDGLALRDTQYF
TRBV6-1	TRBJ2-5	TRBD1	NA	TGTGCCAGCAGTGGCCGAGACAGGGCAGAGACCCAGTACTTC	CASSGRDRAETQYF
TRBV19	TRBJ2-2	NA	NA	TGTGCCAGTAGGATAAACACCGGGGAGCTGTTTTTT	CASRINTGELFF
TRBV9	TRBJ1-1	NA	NA	TGTGCCAGCAGCGACGGGGGCACTGAAGCTTTCTTT	CASSDGGTEAFF
TRBV9	TRBJ2-5	TRBD2	few	TGTGCCAGCAGCGTAGCTCCTCAAGCGGGAGGTCGTGGGGAGACCCAGTACTTC	CASSVAPQAGGRGETQYF
TRBV6-6	TRBJ2-2	NA	NA	TGTGCCAGCAGACAAACTAGCCTTACCGGGGAGCTGTTTTTT	CASRQTSLTGELFF
TRBV30	TRBJ1-3	NA	NA	TGTGCCTGGACCGGGACGGCTGGAAACACCATATATTTT	CAWTGTAGNTIYF
TRBV7-9	TRBJ2-5	TRBD2	NA	TGTGCCAGCAGCAGACTAGCGGGCGTACAAGAGACCCAGTACTTC	CASSRLAGVQETQYF
TRBV30	TRBJ2-3	TRBD2	NA	TGTGCCTGGAGTACATGGAGGACTAGCGGGAGGCCTGATACGCAGTATTTT	CAWSTWRTSGRPDTQYF
TRBV9	TRBJ2-3	NA	NA	TGTGCCAGCAGCGTACGGCAGGGTCCAGATACGCAGTATTTT	CASSVRQGPDTQYF
TRBV5-1	TRBJ2-2	NA	NA	TGCGCCAGCAGCCTGGGACCGGGATTGGACACCGGGGAGCTGTTTTTT	CASSLGPGLDTGELFF
TRBV5-6	TRBJ1-5	NA	few	TGTGCCAGCAGCTTTGGGGCCACAGGTCAGCCCCAGCATTTT	CASSFGATGQPQHF
TRBV18	TRBJ2-5	NA	NA	TGTGCCAGCTCACCGAAGGGGCGCGAGACCCAGTACTTC	CASSPKGRETQYF
TRBV10-3	TRBJ2-2	TRBD2	few	TGTGCCAGCACCGGGACTAGCGGACTTTTGAACACCGGGGAGCTGTTTTTT	CASTGTSGLLNTGELFF
TRBV10-3	TRBJ2-1	NA	NA	TGTGCCTCTAGATCCTACAATGAGCAGTTCTTC	CASRSYNEQFF
TRBV18	TRBJ2-7	NA	NA	TGTGCCAGCTCACCTAGGGGGGAAGGGGAGCAGTACTTC	CASSPRGEGEQYF
TRBV14	TRBJ1-2	TRBD1	NA	TGTGCCAGCAGCCGAGACAGGGTTGGTACTGGCTACACCTTC	CASSRDRVGTGYTF
TRBV28	TRBJ2-7	NA	NA	TGTGCCAGCAGTCCTCCGGGGGATAACGACGAGCAGTACTTC	CASSPPGDNDEQYF
TRBV18	TRBJ2-5	NA	NA	TGTGCCAGCTCACAGCTGGGGTCCCTACAAGAGACCCAGTACTTC	CASSQLGSLQETQYF
TRBV11-3	TRBJ2-7	NA	NA	TGTGCCAGCAGCTTAGGCCCCTTGTACGAGCAGTACTTC	CASSLGPLYEQYF
TRBV10-3	TRBJ2-3	NA	NA	TGTGCCATCAGTGAGTCGGATGTATTGGGGGCAGATACGCAGTATTTT	CAISESDVLGADTQYF
TRBV5-1	TRBJ1-6	NA	few	TGCGCCAGCAGCTTGGCAGGGCGCTCACCCCTCCACTTT	CASSLAGRSPLHF
TRBV6-1	TRBJ2-3	NA	NA	TGTGCCAGCAGGGGGGAACTTGGGGGTGCTACGCAGTATTTT	CASRGELGGATQYF
TRBV6-6	TRBJ1-1	NA	NA	TGTGCCAGCAGTCCGATTAATGAGGGGATTTACACTGAAGCTTTCTTT	CASSPINEGIYTEAFF
TRBV10-2	TRBJ2-3	TRBD2	few	TGCGCCAGCCTCGGGCGGGAGGGCCAAGATACGCAGTATTTT	CASLGREGQDTQYF